The 9 T cell receptor beta chains reported below all come from one sample, sequenced in a study of blood T cell repertoires in COVID-19. This table comes from immunoSEQ multiplex PCR, and its TCRdb copy is limited to in-frame clones, with some not included. The table shows fewer than 300,000 clones, with 70% to 90% occurring only once. The sample was peripheral blood. The receptors here all came from a woman between 50 and 59 years old with acute or convalescent COVID-19.

This chain joins TRBV5-1 and TRBJ2-3; TRBD2 might be the D (5 bases). Trimming removed 2 bases from V and 0 bases from J, with 10 bases in between. There are 15 residues in the CDR3. CDR1 and CDR2 (germline): SGHRS, YFSETQ. CDR3 bases: TGCGCCAGCAGCTTTGAGGGAATAAGCACAGATACGCAGTATTTT. Translating it yields CASSFEGISTDTQYF.

The chain has TRBV4-3 and TRBJ2-1, with a tentative D call TRBD2 (6 bases). The CDR3 is made up of 14 amino acids. Germline V gives CDR1 LGHNA, CDR2 YSLEER. The V gene lost 4 bases and the J gene lost 6 bases, with 13 bases spanning the gap. CDR3 nucleotide sequence: TGCGCCAGCAGCCGAAGCATCGGGAGCAATGAGCAGTTCTTC. Its translation: CASSRSIGSNEQFF.

This sequence joins TRBV6-1 and TRBJ1-5; D call uncertain. The CDR3 length is 15 residues. Germline loops: CDR1 MNHNS, CDR2 SASEGT. V dropped 2 bases and J dropped 0 bases, with 8 bases sitting between them. The CDR3 loop reads CASSEFPVSNQPQHF. CDR3 coding DNA: TGTGCCAGCAGTGAATTCCCAGTTAGCAATCAGCCCCAGCATTTT.

The V and J genes are TRBV27 and TRBJ2-3; 10 positions match TRBD2. The CDR3 runs to 16 residues. Germline assignment: CDR1 MNHEY and CDR2 SMNVEV (reference sequence). V shed 5 bases, J shed 2 bases, and the junction held 7 bases outside the gene matches. CDR3: CASSLGTSVYTDTQYF. The CDR3 nucleotides read TGTGCCAGCAGTCTCGGGACTAGCGTTTACACAGATACGCAGTATTTT.

V is TRBV19 and J is TRBJ2-7; possible D gene TRBD2, 6 bases. The length of the CDR3 is 11 residues. Looked up from germline, CDR1 is LNHDA and CDR2 is SQIVND (reference sequence). Trimming cost V 5 bases and J 9 bases, with 11 bases left between them. The CDR3 reads CASSPGVVQYF. Written as DNA, the CDR3 is TGTGCCAGTAGTCCGGGAGTGGTGCAGTACTTC.

The J gene is TRBJ2-1, the V gene TRBV10-3; the match to TRBD2 covers 13 bases. Germline trimming cut 10 bases from V and 3 bases from J; bases unmatched to any gene: 6. Germline V gene data show CDR1 as ENHRY and CDR2 as SYGVKD. The CDR3 is made up of 15 amino acids. The DNA of the CDR3 is TGTGCCACCAGGACTAGCGGGAGTAACTACAATGAGCAGTTCTTC. This gives the protein CATRTSGSNYNEQFF.

This chain joins TRBV11-2 and TRBJ2-1; perhaps TRBD2 as D (11 bases). Germline loops: CDR1 SGHAT, CDR2 FQNNGV. This CDR3 is built from 19 residues. Between the trimmed V and J ends, which lost 7 bases and 3 bases, there was a span of 28 bases. CDR3 amino acids: CASIMTGGRTSGRYNEQFF. The CDR3 DNA follows: TGTGCCAGCATCATGACAGGGGGCAGGACTAGCGGGCGCTACAATGAGCAGTTCTTC.

V is TRBV28 and J is TRBJ2-2, with 7 nucleotides matching TRBD1. The V gene end was trimmed by 8 bases and the J gene end by 3 bases; junction bases not matched to a gene: 12. This CDR3 region has 16 residues. Germline V gene lookup returns CDR1 MDHEN and CDR2 SYDVKM. DNA for the CDR3: TGTGCCAGCGGGGCCCTCACGGGACAGTACACCGGGGAGCTGTTTTTT. Translating it yields CASGALTGQYTGELFF.

The J gene is TRBJ1-4, the V gene TRBV27; TRBD1 might be the D (6 bases). The V and J ends lost 2 bases and 7 bases respectively, with 20 bases between them. Germline CDR1 and CDR2: MNHEY and SMNVEV (reference sequence). The CDR3 length is 17 residues. CDR3 DNA sequence: TGTGCCAGCAGTTTAATGGGGGCAGGGGTCAGATTTGAAAAACTGTTTTTT. This translates into CASSLMGAGVRFEKLFF.